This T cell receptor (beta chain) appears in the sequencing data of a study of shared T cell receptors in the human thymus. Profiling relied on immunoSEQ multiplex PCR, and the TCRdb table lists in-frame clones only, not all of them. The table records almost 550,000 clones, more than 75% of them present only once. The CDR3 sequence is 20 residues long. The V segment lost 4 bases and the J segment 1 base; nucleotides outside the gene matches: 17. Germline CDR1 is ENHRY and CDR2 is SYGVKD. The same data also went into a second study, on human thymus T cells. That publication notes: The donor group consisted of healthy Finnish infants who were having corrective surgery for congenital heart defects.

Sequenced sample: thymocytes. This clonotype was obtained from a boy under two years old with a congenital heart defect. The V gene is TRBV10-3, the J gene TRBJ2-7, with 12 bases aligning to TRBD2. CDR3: CAISGGQITSGRNYSYEQYF. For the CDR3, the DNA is TGTGCCATCAGTGGAGGGCAAATAACTAGCGGGAGGAACTATTCCTACGAGCAGTACTTC.